This TCR beta chain was identified during a study of T cell repertoires in cytomegalovirus infection. Background on the study: It was the public TCR beta signatures that indicated both CMV infection and matching HLA type.

Overall study results and limits: Totalled public TCR beta family frequency picked out people who carried CMV plus the relevant HLA. There were HLA-C-restricted CMV-specific TCR beta clonotypes dominating the ex vivo response.

The germline CDR1 and CDR2 sequences are SGHDT and YYEEEE. This CDR3 spans 17 amino acids. Trimming cost V 4 bases and J 9 bases, with 23 bases left between them. This clonotype was seen a few times. Its target is unknown. TCRdb passed the reads through MiXCR, listing each CDR3 protein once. Of around 100,000 distinct CDR3 sequences in the sample, 30% were seen once. The material sequenced was CD8+ T cells from cultured PBMCs, taken from culture after CMV antigen stimulation. The sequence derives from a human donor in good health (CMV status not recorded). Some clones in this sample may be carry-over from other donors' samples. The chain recombines TRBV5-6 with TRBJ1-6; tentatively, D is TRBD1 (6 bases). The chain's CDR3 is CASSQTGRGGRRSPLHF. The CDR3 coding sequence is TGTGCCAGCAGCCAAACGGGCAGGGGAGGTCGGCGTTCACCCCTCCACTTT.